This entry features one T cell receptor beta chain sequence. Which antigen it targets is not known. Base qualities are missing; no much larger clone stands one base away. CDR3 length: 19 amino acids, cysteine to phenylalanine. Only the CDR3 portion is preserved as DNA: 57 bases, with reading frame beginning at the first base. The receptor library was made with RT-PCR. Instrument used: Illumina MiSeq. TCRdb handled the public reads itself, with Q25 trimming in fastp and clone calling in MiXCR, and kept productive beta chains. Identical CDR3 protein sequences are pooled into one entry, listed with their most common genes and DNA. This sample holds about 680,000 distinct CDR3 sequences; 13% to 15% were observed only once. The ten largest clones capture 3% to 4.5% of the sample. This specimen comes from a study (dated by TCRdb to about 2016).

The rearranged segments are TRBV21-1 and TRBJ1-2. TRBV21-1 is an annotated pseudogene. Sequencing was carried out using memory CD4+ T cells from blood. The receptor's source is a female donor in good health, serving as a healthy control. The CDR3: CASTLRFRVAKEANYGYTF. The nucleotides read TGTGCCAGCACCCTAAGGTTCAGGGTGGCCAAGGAAGCTAACTATGGCTACACCTTC.